This TCR beta chain was sequenced during a study of technical replicates of blood from several donors. V shed 5 bases and J 2 bases; nucleotides not matched to a gene: 5. CDR3 length: 14 amino acids. Germline V CDR1 and CDR2: MNHNY, SVGAGI (reference sequence). TCRdb keeps only in-frame clones here, not all; method: immunoSEQ multiplex PCR. The table shows approximately 85,000 clones, with 94% occurring only once. V usage is TRBV6-6 and J usage is TRBJ2-7; 8 positions agree with TRBD1. Sequencing was done on a sample of T cells isolated from PBMCs. The TCR originated in a human donor in good health. The CDR3, as DNA: TGTGCCAGCAGTCGCGACAGGGGCACCTACGAGCAGTACTTC. Protein sequence: CASSRDRGTYEQYF.